Each of the 31 T cell receptor beta chains below was sequenced from the same sample in a study of monozygotic twins with inflammatory bowel disease. From its re-call of the 5' RACE reads, TCRdb lists each CDR3 protein once, without DNA. This listing includes roughly 100,000 distinct CDR3 sequences. Sequencing was performed on blood. The receptors originated from a human donor with ulcerative colitis or Crohn's disease, or a healthy co-twin of an affected twin (not recorded which).

The chain is built from TRBV19 and TRBJ2-5; there is no DNA to check the TCRdb D call of TRBD1. Germline loops: CDR1 LNHDA, CDR2 SQIVND (reference sequence). This CDR3 has 13 residues. CDR3: CASTPNGGETQYF. Based on the CDR3 plus reference TRBV19 and TRBJ2-5, the full variable domain is DGGITQSPKYLFRKEGQNVTLSCEQNLNHDAMYWYRQDPGQGLRLIYYSQIVNDFQKGDIAEGYSVSREKKESFPLTVTSAQKNPTAFYLCASTPNGGETQYFGPGTRLLVL.

This rearrangement joins TRBV29-1 to TRBJ2-3; TCRdb returns TRBD2, unconfirmable since there is no DNA. CDR3 size: 19 residues. CDR1 and CDR2 from the germline V gene are SQVTM and ANQGSEA. Here the CDR3 reads CSVEGLAGGGVSSTDTQYF.

The chain links TRBV12-3 or TRBV12-4 to TRBJ2-5. This CDR3 is built from 13 residues. The CDR3 loop reads CASRVTGQETQYF.

The chain is built from TRBV27 and TRBJ2-2; TCRdb picks TRBD1, but there is no DNA to check that call. In germline, CDR1 is MNHEY, CDR2 SMNVEV (reference sequence). CDR3 length: 16 residues. The CDR3 is CASSSYAGAVTGELFF.

J is TRBJ2-7 and V is TRBV4-2; TCRdb's D call of TRBD1 is untestable without DNA. Per germline, CDR1 LGHNA and CDR2 YNFKEQ. The CDR3 is made up of 13 amino acids. CDR3 in amino acids: CASSQVREYEQYF.

This rearrangement joins TRBV5-1 to TRBJ2-3; TCRdb returns TRBD2, unconfirmable since there is no DNA. The germline V gene encodes CDR1 SGHRS and CDR2 YFSETQ. The CDR3 loop spans 15 amino acids. Here the CDR3 reads CASSLGLPSTDTQYF.

The rearrangement uses TRBV12-3 or TRBV12-4 and TRBJ2-7. CDR3 length equals 15 residues. CDR3 loop: CASSRLLGGLNEQYF.

The chain has TRBV10-3 and TRBJ2-7; the D gene TCRdb calls, TRBD2, cannot be checked with no DNA. The CDR3 spans 13 residues. Germline CDR1 and CDR2: ENHRY and SYGVKD. The CDR3 spells CAINSGRAPEQYF.

V gene TRBV6-2 or TRBV6-3 combines with J gene TRBJ2-7; TCRdb returns TRBD2, unconfirmable since there is no DNA. This CDR3 region has 11 residues. Germline assignment: CDR1 MNHEY and CDR2 SVGEGT. The CDR3 reads CASRLLRGLYF.

The chain has TRBV18 and TRBJ2-1. The V gene's germline CDR1 is KGHSH and CDR2 LQKENI. The CDR3 is 14 residues long. The CDR3 loop reads CASSQLGSINEQFF.

This rearrangement joins TRBV4-2 to TRBJ2-5; the D call of TRBD2 rests on TCRdb alone, since no DNA is present to check it. Germline assignment: CDR1 LGHNA and CDR2 YNFKEQ. The CDR3 runs 16 residues. The CDR3 here is CASSRGTSGEQETQYF.

CDR3 in amino acids: CASSLNGRKETQYF. The chain combines TRBV7-2 with TRBJ2-5. There are 14 residues in the CDR3. CDR1 and CDR2 from the germline V gene are SGHTA and FQGNSA.

V and J are TRBV5-1 and TRBJ2-7. The CDR3 is made up of 14 amino acids. Germline V CDR1 and CDR2: SGHRS, YFSETQ. The chain's CDR3 is CASSLGRLTNEQYF.

This chain joins TRBV10-3 and TRBJ2-1; TCRdb's assignment of TRBD1 cannot be checked, as there is no DNA. The germline gives CDR1 ENHRY, CDR2 SYGVKD. The CDR3 has 18 amino acids. The CDR3 reads CAISEDPSGGARGNEQFF.

The V and J genes are TRBV7-2 and TRBJ2-1; the D call of TRBD2 rests on TCRdb alone, since no DNA is present to check it. The germline V gene has CDR1 SGHTA and CDR2 FQGNSA. CDR3 size: 15 residues. The CDR3 loop is CASSSQRGEAYEQFF.

The chain has TRBV10-3 and TRBJ1-6; without DNA, the TCRdb call of TRBD1 cannot be checked. The CDR3 consists of 14 residues. Germline-derived CDR1 and CDR2 are ENHRY and SYGVKD. CDR3 region: CAISDGEPASPLHF.

The chain couples TRBV27 to TRBJ2-5; the D gene TCRdb calls, TRBD1, cannot be checked with no DNA. This CDR3 spans 13 amino acids. Germline values: CDR1 MNHEY, CDR2 SMNVEV (reference sequence). This chain's CDR3 is CASGRQGAETQYF.

The rearrangement joins TRBV18 to TRBJ1-2; TCRdb's assignment of TRBD1 cannot be checked, as there is no DNA. CDR1 and CDR2 (germline): KGHSH, LQKENI. The CDR3 spans 17 residues. The CDR3 sequence: CASPPDPGKTPGYGYTF.

The CDR3 reads CSARDRTGSYEQYF. The chain has TRBV20-1 and TRBJ2-7. Per germline, CDR1 DFQATT and CDR2 SNEGSKA (reference sequence). This CDR3 spans 14 amino acids.

The chain has TRBV6-2 or TRBV6-3 and TRBJ2-5; absent DNA, TCRdb's TRBD1 call cannot be checked. Germline CDR1 and CDR2: MNHEY and SVGEGT. CDR3 length equals 16 residues. The CDR3 here is CASSARRDRDQETQYF.

The rearrangement uses TRBV4-2 and TRBJ2-6. Germline V gene lookup returns CDR1 LGHNA and CDR2 YNFKEQ. The CDR3 runs to 16 residues. CDR3 residues: CASSQDRLAGANVLTF.

This rearrangement joins TRBV5-1 to TRBJ2-6. Germline V gene sequence: CDR1 SGHRS, CDR2 YFSETQ. This CDR3 comprises 16 residues. The CDR3 loop is CASSLDRGSGANVLTF.

V gene TRBV5-1 combines with J gene TRBJ2-7. The CDR3 has 16 amino acids. Germline loops: CDR1 SGHRS, CDR2 YFSETQ. The CDR3 region is CASSLVSAGSSYEQYF.

The rearrangement uses TRBV12-3 or TRBV12-4 and TRBJ1-5; TCRdb reports TRBD1, a call that lacks DNA to check it against. The CDR3 contains 17 residues. CDR3 protein: CASSLSITTGVNQPQHF.

The gene calls are TRBV30 and TRBJ1-5; TCRdb designates TRBD1, a call that cannot be tested without DNA. The CDR3 consists of 13 residues. Germline loops: CDR1 GTSNPN, CDR2 SVGIG (reference sequence). CDR3 in amino acids: CAWSSRDPTPQHF.

The chain couples TRBV18 to TRBJ1-4. Looked up from germline, CDR1 is KGHSH and CDR2 is LQKENI. The CDR3 runs to 15 residues. CDR3 sequence reads: CASSPLARLNEKLFF.

The chain combines TRBV6-4 with TRBJ2-3; TCRdb lists TRBD1, though no DNA is available to test this call. Germline values: CDR1 MRHNA, CDR2 SNTAGT. The CDR3 length is 16 residues. The CDR3 sequence: CASSDSAMGVSDTQYF.

The chain couples TRBV5-1 to TRBJ1-4. The germline V gene encodes CDR1 SGHRS and CDR2 YFSETQ. The CDR3 is 15 amino acids. CDR3 amino acids: CASSLASGDNEKLFF.

This chain links TRBV7-9 with TRBJ1-3. This CDR3 has 12 residues. Germline-derived CDR1 and CDR2 are SEHNR and FQNEAQ (reference sequence). This chain's CDR3 is CATQISGNTIYF. The full variable domain, its missing parts supplied by reference TRBV7-9 and TRBJ1-3, is DTGVSQNPRHKITKRGQNVTFRCDPISEHNRLYWYRQTLGQGPEFLTYFQNEAQLEKSRLLSDRFSAERPKGSFSTLEIQRTEQGDSAMYLCATQISGNTIYFGEGSWLTVV.

The V gene is TRBV21-1, the J gene TRBJ2-1. TRBV21-1 is marked as a pseudogene. The CDR3 consists of 16 residues. CDR3 residues: CASSKRFRAVYNEQFF.

This chain joins TRBV7-2 and TRBJ2-7. This CDR3 is built from 16 residues. The V gene's germline CDR1 is SGHTA and CDR2 FQGNSA. The CDR3 sequence is CASSLVDAAASYEQYF. Using reference TRBV7-2 and TRBJ2-7 for the parts outside the CDR3, the full variable domain is GAGVSQSPSNKVTEKGKDVELRCDPISGHTALYWYRQSLGQGLEFLIYFQGNSAPDKSGLPSDRFSAERTGGSVSTLTIQRTQQEDSAVYLCASSLVDAAASYEQYFGPGTRLTVT.